The rows below give T cell receptor beta chains drawn from one sample of a study of T cell repertoires in cytomegalovirus infection. Each CDR3 protein is one row after TCRdb ran MiXCR on the reads. The table records 150,000 to 200,000 distinct CDR3 sequences, approximately 30% of them present only once. The sample taken for sequencing was PBMCs. All receptors come from a human donor in good health (CMV status not recorded). Some clones in this sample may be carry-over from other donors' samples. CDR3s include the opening cysteine and the closing phenylalanine or tryptophan. D genes are given only for firm matches. Not all rows give a size; the values are once, few, many and, for expanded clones, a class.

CASSAYLGQAGETQYF | TGTGCCAGCAGCGCTTATTTAGGTCAGGCGGGGGAGACCCAGTACTTC | . | few | TRBJ2-5 | TRBV12-3/TRBV12-4
CASSLFTEDTEAFF | TGTGCCAGCAGTTTATTCACAGAAGACACTGAAGCTTTCTTT | . | few | TRBJ1-1 | TRBV27
CAISFDGNTEAFF | TGTGCCATCAGTTTTGACGGCAACACTGAAGCTTTCTTT | . | . | TRBJ1-1 | TRBV10-3
CASSEGHLNQPQHF | TGTGCCAGCAGTGAAGGACATCTCAATCAGCCCCAGCATTTT | . | few | TRBJ1-5 | TRBV25-1
CASSPLGVFSGNTIYF | TGTGCCAGCTCACCACTCGGGGTCTTCTCTGGAAACACCATATATTTT | . | . | TRBJ1-3 | TRBV18
CASSLVAGTEAFF | TGTGCCAGCAGCTTAGTAGCGGGTACTGAAGCTTTCTTT | . | few | TRBJ1-1 | TRBV7-9
CASSWNRDSNEQFF | TGTGCCAGCAGTTGGAACAGGGATTCCAATGAGCAGTTCTTC | . | few | TRBJ2-1 | TRBV6-5
CASSLAPRTEAFF | TGTGCCAGCAGCTTAGCCCCTCGGACTGAAGCTTTCTTT | . | few | TRBJ1-1 | TRBV7-9
CASLPGTSGPTGELFF | TGTGCCAGCCTTCCCGGGACTAGCGGACCCACCGGGGAGCTGTTTTTT | TRBD2 | few | TRBJ2-2 | TRBV12-3/TRBV12-4
CASSFPGQGIGYTF | TGTGCCAGCAGTTTTCCGGGACAGGGTATAGGCTACACCTTC | TRBD1 | . | TRBJ1-2 | TRBV6-6
CASSPFQKTSNQPQHF | TGTGCCAGTAGTCCCTTTCAGAAGACTAGCAATCAGCCCCAGCATTTT | . | once | TRBJ1-5 | TRBV19
CASSRGPGNTEAFF | TGTGCCAGCTCACGAGGTCCGGGGAACACTGAAGCTTTCTTT | . | many | TRBJ1-1 | TRBV18